This TCR beta chain is drawn from a study of neurological immune-mediated disorders (dated by TCRdb to about 2019). Looking at the study overall: Among the roughly 34 multiple sclerosis patients, roughly 31 had relapsing-remitting MS and 3 had secondary progressive MS. Using UMI-based sequencing, the study compared peripheral blood TCR-beta repertoires from patients with HTLV-I-associated myelopathy (HAM/TSP), patients with multiple sclerosis, and healthy controls. Longitudinal samples, technical triplicates and paired sorted CD4+ and CD8+ T-cell subsets, alongside PBMC samples, were included among the 106 TCR-beta libraries. The cohort was made up of 65 to 75 subjects, consisting of some 15 HAM/TSP patients, some 35 multiple sclerosis patients and 20 healthy controls.

This clonotype was detected many times. No cognate antigen has been identified for it. Nothing much larger sits one base from this clone, and base qualities are not available. cDNA synthesis used template-switch 5'RACE with a primer carrying a 10-nucleotide random unique molecular identifier tagging each TCR transcript. Every sequencing run yielded over 180 million TCR-beta sequences covering 15-18 subjects. Total RNA was extracted with the RNeasy kit. Using the KAPA Real-time Library Amplification kit, TCR-beta VDJ regions were amplified with primers for the TCR constant region and the 5'RACE anchor. Sample indexes and Illumina adaptors were added in a first PCR, after which library yield was increased in a second PCR. The roughly 650 bp TCR product was size-selected on a 2% E-gel SizeSelection system after Ampure bead purification. Before pooling, libraries had their quality checked on a Bioanalyzer, their concentration measured with Qubit, and their quantity determined with the Kapa Library Quantification kit. Libraries were sequenced paired-end 2 x 150 bp on an Illumina HiSeq 2500. To increase sequence diversity, about 25-31% phiX was spiked into each library pool. For the original study's pipeline: Quality-filtered reads were processed with the UMI-based MiGEC pipeline, which removed over 80% of raw TCR sequences during error correction. IMGT germline references were used for alignment of VDJ genes, and clonotypes were defined by a unique CDR3 amino acid sequence together with V-J genes. Clonal expansion, Shannon diversity, and CDR3 relatedness (CalcPairwiseDistances, ClusterSamples) were evaluated with VDJtools, and phylogenetic trees were built with CLCbio workbench. Expanded clones were defined as having at least 8 unique UMIs, based on coefficient-of-variation modelling across technical triplicates. Using fastp at Q25 and MiXCR, TCRdb reprocessed the public reads and kept productive beta chains. Records with the same CDR3 protein are collapsed into one entry carrying the most frequent genes and DNA. TCRdb, rather than the study authors, made the V and J calls. The sample table lists about 70,000 distinct CDR3 sequences, around 4.8% of them with a count of one. About 2% of the sample goes to the ten largest clones.

From cysteine to phenylalanine, the CDR3 is 16 amino acids long. Only the CDR3 DNA stays, 48 bases, in frame from base 1. From the germline V gene (reference sequence), CDR1 is SEHNR and CDR2 is FQNEAQ. V lost 4 bases and J lost 5 bases, and the count of bases not matched to a germline gene is 5. For the unsorted PBMC libraries, 2 million PBMCs were stored in RNAlater at -80 degrees C until RNA extraction and were used to generate the libraries. The multiple sclerosis patients were enrolled in a US clinical protocol that evaluated disease progression with magnetic resonance imaging. Peripheral blood was subjected to Ficoll-Hypaque density gradient centrifugation to isolate PBMCs, which were then cryopreserved in liquid nitrogen. Findings and caveats that apply to the study as a whole: The MS cluster showed no association with clinical or MRI features, and the authors stated that larger cohorts are needed. In phylogenetic analysis, the repertoires of 18 of 34 MS patients grouped into a cluster of related CDR3 sequences, which suggests a possible signature at the repertoire level. Across subjects, expanded clones never shared an identical CDR3 amino acid sequence, which suggests that the TCR-beta repertoires in every group were private. TCR clonal expansion was highest in HAM/TSP patients and lowest in MS patients, with MS patients falling below even healthy controls.

The V gene is TRBV7-9 and the J gene is TRBJ2-7; 16 bases in the middle match TRBD2. The sequencing sample was made of PBMCs. This clonotype was sampled from a woman between 65 and 79 years old with multiple sclerosis. Here is the DNA: TGTGCCAGCAGCTCGGGACTAGCGGGAGGGGTCCACGAGCAGTACTTC. It translates to CASSSGLAGGVHEQYF.